The 31 T cell receptor beta chains presented below share a single source sample, sequenced in a study of blood T cell repertoires in COVID-19. Clones were read by immunoSEQ multiplex PCR, and TCRdb kept only the in-frame ones, dropping some. The sample lists some 57,000 clones; about 85% were seen once. The sample comprised peripheral blood. The receptors come from a human donor in a cohort sampled during active COVID-19.

CDR3 in amino acids: CASSLGGVKNIQYF. As DNA, the CDR3 is TGTGCCAGCTCACTAGGGGGAGTCAAAAACATTCAGTACTTC. V usage is TRBV18 and J usage is TRBJ2-4, with D perhaps TRBD1 (6 bases). This CDR3 comprises 14 residues. V dropped 4 bases and J dropped 3 bases, with 10 bases sitting between them. Per the germline V gene, CDR1 is KGHSH and CDR2 is LQKENI.

The CDR3 DNA sequence: TGCAGCGCAGCGGGGGGGGTAGGCCCCAATGAGCAGTTCTTC. This translates into CSAAGGVGPNEQFF. The V and J genes are TRBV29-1 and TRBJ2-1; TRBD2 matches 10 bases. The ends lost 7 bases at V and 6 bases at J; junction bases unmatched: 9. Germline assignment: CDR1 SQVTM and CDR2 ANQGSEA. This CDR3 has 14 amino acids.

The V and J genes are TRBV28 and TRBJ1-2; 7 bases are shared with TRBD1. V lost 5 bases and J lost 7; bases outside the gene matches: 4. The CDR3 loop spans 12 amino acids. Germline V CDR1 and CDR2: MDHEN, SYDVKM. The CDR3, as DNA: TGTGCCAGCAGTATCCGACAGGGTGGCTACACCTTC. Residues: CASSIRQGGYTF.

By its share, this clone is medium-sized. The V call is TRBV4-2, the J call TRBJ2-3; 8 bases match TRBD2. Germline V CDR1 and CDR2: LGHNA, YNFKEQ. The CDR3 extends over 17 amino acids. V dropped 1 base and J dropped 3; count of bases not matched to a gene: 9. CDR3 bases: TGTGCCAGCAGCCAAGGCCAGCGGGAGTATTATACAGATACGCAGTATTTT. Protein sequence: CASSQGQREYYTDTQYF.

This clone was counted a few times. The chain combines TRBV18 with TRBJ2-2; 9 positions match TRBD2. CDR1 and CDR2 from the germline V gene are KGHSH and LQKENI. After removal of 3 bases from V and 3 bases from J, the junction contained 8 bases not matched to a gene. The CDR3 has 17 residues. CDR3 region: CASSPGPGLADTGELFF. As DNA, the CDR3 is TGTGCCAGCTCACCGGGACCGGGACTAGCCGACACCGGGGAGCTGTTTTTT. The full variable domain, rest sourced from reference TRBV18 and TRBJ2-2, is NAGVMQNPRHLVRRRGQEARLRCSPMKGHSHVYWYRQLPEEGLKFMVYLQKENIIDESGMPKERFSAEFPKEGPSILRIQQVVRGDSAAYFCASSPGPGLADTGELFFGEGSRLTVL.

V usage is TRBV9 and J usage is TRBJ2-3; maybe TRBD2 (6 bases). Trimming took 3 bases from V and 2 from J, leaving 10 bases between them. This CDR3 comprises 14 residues. Germline V gives CDR1 SGDLS, CDR2 YYNGEE. CDR3: CASSAGVTTDTQYF. DNA for the CDR3: TGTGCCAGCAGCGCGGGGGTCACCACAGATACGCAGTATTTT.

This clone was seen a handful of times. The chain recombines TRBV4-2 with TRBJ1-6; the D is unclear. The CDR3 length is 15 residues. Trimming removed 0 bases from V and 8 bases from J, with 11 bases in between. Germline CDR1 LGHNA, CDR2 YNFKEQ. The CDR3 region is CASSQEEDRYSPLHF. As DNA, the CDR3 is TGTGCCAGCAGCCAAGAGGAGGACCGCTATTCACCCCTCCACTTT.

The CDR3 reads CASRASGPPQHF. CDR3 bases: TGTGCCAGCCGGGCCAGCGGCCCGCCCCAGCATTTT. V is TRBV2 and J is TRBJ1-5; D uncertain. This CDR3 comprises 12 residues. The V gene's germline CDR1 is SNHLY and CDR2 FYNNEI. Trimming took off 8 bases at V and 9 bases at J, with 14 bases between the two ends.

The rearrangement uses TRBV18 and TRBJ2-5, with 7 bases aligning to TRBD1. V gave up 1 base and J gave up 2 bases; unmatched junction bases: 7. This CDR3 contains 16 residues. CDR1 and CDR2 (germline): KGHSH, LQKENI. The CDR3 spells CASSPRRDRDQETQYF. In nucleotides, the CDR3 is TGTGCCAGCTCACCACGCCGGGACAGAGATCAAGAGACCCAGTACTTC.

V is TRBV5-1 and J is TRBJ2-1; TRBD2 might be the D (6 bases). Trimming shortened V by 0 bases and J by 15 bases, and 16 bases separated the two germline ends. From germline, CDR1 is SGHRS and CDR2 YFSETQ. The CDR3 covers 13 residues. CDR3 DNA sequence: TGCGCCAGCAGCTTGGAACGGGTTGGAGCGGGGTTCTTC. Translating it yields CASSLERVGAGFF.

The chain has TRBV5-5 and TRBJ2-5, with D maybe TRBD2 (6 bases). Germline CDR1 SGHKS, CDR2 YYEKEE (reference sequence). V lost 4 bases, J lost 4 bases, and 14 bases lay in between. CDR3 length: 14 amino acids. The chain's CDR3 is CASSGGTYGETQYF. The CDR3 DNA reads as TGTGCCAGCAGCGGAGGGACTTATGGAGAGACCCAGTACTTC.

This rearrangement joins TRBV10-1 to TRBJ2-7; TRBD1 agrees at 9 bases. Looked up from germline, CDR1 is WNHNN and CDR2 is SYGVQD (reference sequence). The CDR3 is made up of 12 amino acids. Trimming cost V 8 bases and J 6 bases; bases outside gene matches: 5. For the CDR3, the DNA is TGCGCCAGCTCACCGGGACAGGGCGAGCAGTACTTC. Protein sequence: CASSPGQGEQYF.

This clone was picked up one time. The V and J genes are TRBV5-5 and TRBJ2-6, with D unresolved. CDR1 and CDR2 (germline): SGHKS, YYEKEE (reference sequence). The CDR3 covers 15 residues. Trimming removed 4 bases from V and 4 bases from J, with 12 bases in between. This CDR3 reads CASSPTQAGANVLTF. CDR3 nucleotides: TGTGCCAGCAGCCCCACCCAGGCGGGGGCCAACGTCCTGACTTTC. The full variable domain, rest sourced from reference TRBV5-5 and TRBJ2-6, is DAGVTQSPTHLIKTRGQQVTLRCSPISGHKSVSWYQQVLGQGPQFIFQYYEKEERGRGNFPDRFSARQFPNYSSELNVNALLLGDSALYLCASSPTQAGANVLTFGAGSRLTVL.

The V and J genes are TRBV30 and TRBJ2-5; possibly TRBD1 for D (6 bases). V gave up 2 bases and J gave up 1 base, with 11 bases separating them. Germline values: CDR1 GTSNPN, CDR2 SVGIG (reference sequence). The CDR3 contains 14 residues. Written as DNA, the CDR3 is TGTGCCTGGAGTTCGGGACACCTCCAAGAGACCCAGTACTTC. Residues: CAWSSGHLQETQYF. Filled out from reference TRBV30 and TRBJ2-5, the complete variable domain reads SQTIHQWPATLVQPVGSPLSLECTVEGTSNPNLYWYRQAAGRGLQLLFYSVGIGQISSEVPQNLSASRPQDRQFILSSKKLLLSDSGFYLCAWSSGHLQETQYFGPGTRLLVL.

The gene calls are TRBV24-1 and TRBJ2-1; D remains ambiguous. Germline V gene sequence: CDR1 KGHDR, CDR2 SFDVKD. V was cut by 6 bases and J by 0 bases, with 11 bases left in between. This CDR3 region has 15 residues. The CDR3 here is CATSFSRSSYNEQFF. DNA for the CDR3: TGTGCCACCAGTTTTAGCCGATCCTCCTACAATGAGCAGTTCTTC.

This chain links TRBV29-1 with TRBJ2-1, with a weak D call TRBD2 (5 bases). Trimming removed 5 bases from V and 7 bases from J, with 21 bases in between. The CDR3 runs to 15 residues. Per the germline V gene, CDR1 is SQVTM and CDR2 is ANQGSEA. As DNA, the CDR3 is TGCAGCGTTACCGGCAGGAGGCCTGGGGATAATGAGCAGTTCTTC. The encoded protein is CSVTGRRPGDNEQFF.

The J gene is TRBJ1-3, the V gene TRBV7-9; D is perhaps TRBD1 (5 bases). Germline-derived CDR1 and CDR2 are SEHNR and FQNEAQ (reference sequence). The CDR3 spans 14 residues. The V gene lost 6 bases and the J gene lost 0 bases, with 9 bases spanning the gap. The CDR3: CASSQDSSGNTIYF. CDR3 nucleotides: TGTGCCAGCAGTCAAGACAGCTCTGGAAACACCATATATTTT.

The rearrangement joins TRBV19 to TRBJ2-5, with a tentative D call TRBD2 (5 bases). V was pared by 11 bases and J by 2 bases, with 15 bases between. Looked up from germline, CDR1 is LNHDA and CDR2 is SQIVND (reference sequence). The CDR3 is 13 amino acids. The CDR3 nucleotides read TGTGCCGCGGCCGGGAACAGACAAGAGACCCAGTACTTC. Its protein product is CAAAGNRQETQYF.

The V and J genes are TRBV5-1 and TRBJ2-2; D might be TRBD2 (5 bases). Germline CDR1 is SGHRS and CDR2 is YFSETQ. V was shortened by 0 bases and J by 7 bases, with 13 bases between the two germline ends. The CDR3 spans 15 residues. The CDR3 loop is CASSLGTSSDGELFF. The CDR3, as DNA: TGCGCCAGCAGCTTGGGTACTAGTTCCGACGGGGAGCTGTTTTTT.

The chain combines TRBV19 with TRBJ1-5, with no clear D. The CDR3 covers 16 residues. Deletions cut 9 bases from V and 3 bases from J, with 21 bases between. Germline CDR1 LNHDA, CDR2 SQIVND (reference sequence). The CDR3 DNA sequence: TGTGCCAGCCAAACGGGTCCGCTTCTTCTCAATCAGCCCCAGCATTTT. It yields the protein CASQTGPLLLNQPQHF.

The gene calls are TRBV18 and TRBJ1-1; D might be TRBD1 (5 bases). The V end was cut by 8 bases, the J end by 3 bases, with 10 bases between. The CDR3 runs 12 residues. Germline values: CDR1 KGHSH, CDR2 LQKENI. In DNA, the CDR3 is TGTGCCAGCCACGACAGCTACACTGAAGCTTTCTTT. Translated: CASHDSYTEAFF.

The gene calls are TRBV29-1 and TRBJ1-2; 7 nucleotides match TRBD1. Germline loops: CDR1 SQVTM, CDR2 ANQGSEA. This CDR3 is 13 amino acids long. The V segment lost 2 bases and the J segment 4 bases; nucleotides outside the gene matches: 4. The CDR3 is CSVEFAGGYGYTF. The CDR3 DNA reads TGCAGCGTTGAATTCGCAGGGGGCTATGGCTACACCTTC.

The chain employs TRBV2 and TRBJ2-7, with unresolved D. CDR1 and CDR2 from the germline V gene are SNHLY and FYNNEI. The V end lost 6 bases, the J end lost 1 base, and 7 bases lay between the germline ends. This CDR3 has 12 amino acids. The CDR3 sequence is CASSLQSYEQYF. In nucleotides, the CDR3 is TGTGCCAGCAGCCTCCAGTCCTACGAGCAGTACTTC. The variable domain in full, with the rest retrieved from reference TRBV2 and TRBJ2-7, is EPEVTQTPSHQVTQMGQEVILRCVPISNHLYFYWYRQILGQKVEFLVSFYNNEISEKSEIFDDQFSVERPDGSNFTLKIRSTKLEDSAMYFCASSLQSYEQYFGPGTRLTVT.

The CDR3 loop is CASNPVVGGSYNEQFF. The DNA of the CDR3 is TGCGCCAGCAACCCCGTAGTAGGGGGCTCCTACAATGAGCAGTTCTTC. This rearrangement joins TRBV5-1 to TRBJ2-1; D might be TRBD1 (6 bases). Germline V gene lookup returns CDR1 SGHRS and CDR2 YFSETQ. V shed 6 bases and J shed 0 bases, with 16 bases lying between them. The CDR3 loop spans 16 amino acids. The variable domain in full, completed from reference TRBV5-1 and TRBJ2-1, reads KAGVTQTPRYLIKTRGQQVTLSCSPISGHRSVSWYQQTPGQGLQFLFEYFSETQRNKGNFPGRFSGRQFSNSRSEMNVSTLELGDSALYLCASNPVVGGSYNEQFFGPGTRLTVL.

CDR3 DNA sequence: TGTGCCAGCTCACGAACCGGACAGGTAGCCAAAAACATTCAGTACTTC. As protein: CASSRTGQVAKNIQYF. V usage is TRBV18 and J usage is TRBJ2-4; 7 bases are shared with TRBD1. Germline V gives CDR1 KGHSH, CDR2 LQKENI. There are 16 residues in the CDR3. The J segment lost 0 bases and the V segment lost 4 bases, leaving 6 bases of the junction unmatched.

V usage is TRBV7-6 and J usage is TRBJ2-5, with D perhaps TRBD1 (5 bases). CDR1 is SGHVS, CDR2 FNYEAQ, per germline. The ends were cut back, 5 bases at V and 4 bases at J, with 17 bases in the middle. The CDR3 has 15 amino acids. The CDR3 loop is CASSLTQGLGETQYF. The CDR3, as DNA: TGTGCCAGCAGCCTAACTCAGGGATTGGGAGAGACCCAGTACTTC.

The chain links TRBV3-1 (or the pseudogene TRBV3-2) to TRBJ2-1, with 11 bases fitting TRBD2. Germline trimming cut 9 bases from V and 5 bases from J; bases unmatched to any gene: 9. This CDR3 is 15 amino acids long. Per the germline V gene, CDR1 is LGHDT and CDR2 is YNNKEL (reference sequence). CDR3 region: CASTRLAGGHNEQFF. The CDR3 nucleotides are TGTGCCAGTACCAGGCTAGCGGGAGGCCACAATGAGCAGTTCTTC.

This sequence joins TRBV2 and TRBJ2-3, with 7 bases lining up with TRBD2. The CDR3 length is 15 residues. The V and J ends lost 4 bases and 2 bases, in that order; junction bases with no gene match: 6. Looked up from germline, CDR1 is SNHLY and CDR2 is FYNNEI. The CDR3 nucleotides read TGTGCCAGCAGTGGGGTGGGAGGGACCACAGATACGCAGTATTTT. The encoded protein is CASSGVGGTTDTQYF.

The chain uses TRBV5-5 and TRBJ2-1; 8 bases agree with TRBD2. The CDR3 totals 14 residues. Unmatched junction bases numbered 0, after V lost 4 bases and J lost 0 bases. Germline V gene sequence: CDR1 SGHKS, CDR2 YYEKEE (reference sequence). The CDR3 reads CASSGTSSYNEQFF. The CDR3 bases are TGTGCCAGCAGCGGGACTAGCTCCTACAATGAGCAGTTCTTC.

The genes are TRBV10-3 and TRBJ1-2, with D unresolved. V was shortened by 4 bases and J by 4 bases, with 10 bases between the two germline ends. CDR3 length equals 13 residues. In germline, CDR1 is ENHRY, CDR2 SYGVKD. The DNA for the CDR3 is TGTGCCATCAGTGTAGACTTGGCCTATGGCTACACCTTC. Protein sequence: CAISVDLAYGYTF.

This clone showed up just a few times. The chain carries TRBV4-1 and TRBJ2-1; D is unclear. This CDR3 contains 17 residues. Germline V CDR1 and CDR2: MGHRA, YSYEKL. Trimming removed 4 bases from V and 0 bases from J, with 16 bases in between. The CDR3 sequence: CASSPLTTVNSYNEQFF. The CDR3, as DNA: TGCGCCAGCAGCCCCCTAACGACTGTAAACTCCTACAATGAGCAGTTCTTC.